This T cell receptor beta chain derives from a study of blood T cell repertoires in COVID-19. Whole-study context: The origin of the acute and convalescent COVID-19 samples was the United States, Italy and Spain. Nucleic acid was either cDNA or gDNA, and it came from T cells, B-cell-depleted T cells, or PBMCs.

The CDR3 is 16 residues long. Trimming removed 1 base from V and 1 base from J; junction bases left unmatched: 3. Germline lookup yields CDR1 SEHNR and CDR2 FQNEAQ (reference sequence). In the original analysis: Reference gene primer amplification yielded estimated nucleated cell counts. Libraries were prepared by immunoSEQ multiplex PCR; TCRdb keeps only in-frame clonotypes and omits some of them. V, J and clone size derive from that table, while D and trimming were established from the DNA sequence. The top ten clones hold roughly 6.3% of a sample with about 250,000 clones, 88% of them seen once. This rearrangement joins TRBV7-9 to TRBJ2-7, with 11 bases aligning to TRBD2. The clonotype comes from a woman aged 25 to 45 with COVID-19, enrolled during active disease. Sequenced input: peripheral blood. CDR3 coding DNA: TGTGCCAGCAGCTTAGGGGCTAGCGGGGGGTCCTACGAGCAGTACTTC. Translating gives CASSLGASGGSYEQYF.